This T cell receptor (beta chain) was retrieved from a study of cytomegalovirus exposure and HLA in healthy donors. This clone has just one count. Vbeta (60) and Jbeta (13) primers were used in the PCR. Only in-frame clones appear in the TCRdb table, and some are missing; sequencing was by immunoSEQ multiplex PCR. The repertoire has 95,000 to 150,000 clones, over 70% of them found once; the top ten carry roughly 9.2%. In germline, CDR1 is SNHLY, CDR2 FYNNEI. There are 13 residues in the CDR3. J lost 7 bases, V lost 6 bases, and 6 bases had no gene match. The sequence came from a female donor in good health and CMV-seropositive. What was sequenced was PBMCs. The rearrangement joins TRBV2 to TRBJ1-5; 7 bases are shared with TRBD1. The CDR3: CASRQGREQPQHF. For the CDR3, the DNA is TGTGCCAGCAGACAGGGGCGAGAACAGCCCCAGCATTTT.